A selection of T cell receptor beta chains follows, all from one sample in a study of blood T cell repertoires in COVID-19. Assay: immunoSEQ multiplex PCR; the TCRdb copy retains only in-frame clones and omits some. The sample contains about 320,000 clones, 80% to 90% of which appear only once. The sequenced sample consisted of PBMCs or T cells enriched from blood (not recorded which). These receptors all come from a man aged 25-40 years who had recovered from COVID-19. Each CDR3 is given with its conserved first and last residue. Fields, in order: V gene, D gene, J gene, clone size, CDR3 protein, CDR3 DNA. The D gene is left open where the match is weak. Size is stated for part of the rows, as once, few or many counts, or as a class when the clone is expanded.

TRBV11-2,TRBD2,TRBJ2-3,-,CASSLEPPLAGGSTDTQYF,TGTGCCAGCAGCTTAGAGCCCCCCCTAGCGGGGGGAAGCACAGATACGCAGTATTTT
TRBV4-1,TRBD1,TRBJ2-7,-,CASSQVQDREAEQYF,TGCGCCAGCAGCCAAGTCCAGGACAGGGAGGCCGAGCAGTACTTC
TRBV7-9,TRBD1,TRBJ1-5,-,CASRTGQGYRQPQHF,TGTGCCAGCAGAACTGGACAGGGATATCGTCAGCCCCAGCATTTT
TRBV27,TRBD2,TRBJ2-7,-,CASSLLGTSAYEQYF,TGTGCCAGCAGTTTACTGGGGACTAGCGCCTACGAGCAGTACTTC
TRBV15,-,TRBJ1-1,-,CATSSGQQGDTEAFF,TGTGCCACCAGCTCCGGACAACAGGGAGATACTGAAGCTTTCTTT
TRBV7-3,TRBD2,TRBJ2-1,-,CASSLVSAGGYNEQFF,TGTGCCAGCAGCTTAGTCTCGGCGGGGGGTTACAATGAGCAGTTCTTC
TRBV19,-,TRBJ1-5,-,CASSTHSDTVGHF,TGTGCCAGTAGTACACACTCAGACACCGTCGGTCATTTT
TRBV7-2,-,TRBJ1-3,once,CASSRGGAGNTIYF,TGTGCCAGCAGCCGGGGGGGAGCTGGAAACACCATATATTTT
TRBV2,TRBD1,TRBJ1-2,-,CASTTGTGSVYGYTF,TGTGCCAGCACCACAGGGACAGGTTCCGTCTATGGCTACACCTTC
TRBV19,TRBD1,TRBJ1-1,-,CASTGRGRTEAFF,TGTGCCAGTACTGGCAGGGGGCGGACTGAAGCTTTCTTT
TRBV11-2,TRBD1,TRBJ2-4,once,CASRAGTGGSLAKNIQYF,TGTGCCAGCAGGGCGGGGACAGGGGGATCTTTAGCCAAAAACATTCAGTACTTC
TRBV6-6,-,TRBJ2-3,-,CASSSATAFTQYF,TGTGCCAGCAGTTCCGCGACTGCCTTTACGCAGTATTTT
TRBV2,TRBD1,TRBJ2-7,-,CASSGGQGVAYEQYF,TGTGCCAGCAGTGGGGGACAGGGGGTCGCCTACGAGCAGTACTTC
TRBV28,-,TRBJ2-7,-,CASSLDPAAYEQYF,TGTGCCAGCAGTTTGGACCCAGCGGCCTACGAGCAGTACTTC
TRBV5-1,-,TRBJ2-7,once,CASSLVSYEQYF,TGCGCCAGCAGCTTGGTATCCTACGAGCAGTACTTC
TRBV30,-,TRBJ2-7,-,CAWTSGDYEQYF,TGTGCCTGGACCTCAGGGGACTACGAGCAGTACTTC
TRBV6-1,-,TRBJ1-2,-,CASSESRGDFYGYTF,TGTGCCAGCAGTGAATCCCGAGGGGACTTCTATGGCTACACCTTC
TRBV19,TRBD2,TRBJ2-3,once,CATRGLAGGTNTQYF,TGTGCCACCAGAGGACTAGCGGGGGGGACAAATACGCAGTATTTT
TRBV11-2,TRBD1,TRBJ2-3,-,CASMREGQTTDTQYF,TGTGCCAGCATGCGTGAGGGACAGACAACAGATACGCAGTATTTT
TRBV4-2,TRBD1,TRBJ1-2,-,CASSEKNYRTGGRGYGYTF,TGTGCCAGCAGCGAAAAAAATTATCGGACAGGGGGTCGCGGGTATGGCTACACCTTC
TRBV14,-,TRBJ2-3,-,CASSFRRTGDTQYF,TGTGCCAGCAGCTTCAGGAGGACGGGAGATACGCAGTATTTT
TRBV3-1/TRBV3-2,TRBD1,TRBJ1-5,-,CASSQSTGVRRQPQHF,TGTGCCAGCAGCCAATCAACAGGGGTCAGGCGGCAGCCCCAGCATTTT
TRBV2,TRBD1,TRBJ1-1,-,CASSATGGLLYTEAFF,TGTGCCAGCAGCGCCACAGGGGGATTATTGTACACTGAAGCTTTCTTT
TRBV28,TRBD2,TRBJ2-1,-,CASSLRLAVNYNEQFF,TGTGCCAGCAGTCTGCGACTAGCGGTGAACTACAATGAGCAGTTCTTC
TRBV29-1,TRBD1,TRBJ1-2,-,CSVVPTGGLYGYTF,TGCAGCGTTGTGCCCACAGGGGGTCTCTATGGCTACACCTTC